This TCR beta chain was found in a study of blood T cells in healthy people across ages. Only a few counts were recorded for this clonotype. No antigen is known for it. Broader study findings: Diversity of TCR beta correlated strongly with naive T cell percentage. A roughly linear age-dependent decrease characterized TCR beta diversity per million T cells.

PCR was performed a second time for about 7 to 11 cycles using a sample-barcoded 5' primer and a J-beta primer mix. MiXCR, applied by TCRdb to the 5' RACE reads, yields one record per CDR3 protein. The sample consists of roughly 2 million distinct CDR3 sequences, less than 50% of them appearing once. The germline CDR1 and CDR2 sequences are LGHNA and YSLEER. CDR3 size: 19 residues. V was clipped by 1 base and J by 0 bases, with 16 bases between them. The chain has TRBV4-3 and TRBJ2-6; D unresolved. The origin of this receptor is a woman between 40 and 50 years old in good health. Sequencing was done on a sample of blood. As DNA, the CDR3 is TGCGCCAGCAGCCAAGGTTCATGGGCTGTCTTCTCTGGGGCCAACGTCCTGACTTTC. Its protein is CASSQGSWAVFSGANVLTF.